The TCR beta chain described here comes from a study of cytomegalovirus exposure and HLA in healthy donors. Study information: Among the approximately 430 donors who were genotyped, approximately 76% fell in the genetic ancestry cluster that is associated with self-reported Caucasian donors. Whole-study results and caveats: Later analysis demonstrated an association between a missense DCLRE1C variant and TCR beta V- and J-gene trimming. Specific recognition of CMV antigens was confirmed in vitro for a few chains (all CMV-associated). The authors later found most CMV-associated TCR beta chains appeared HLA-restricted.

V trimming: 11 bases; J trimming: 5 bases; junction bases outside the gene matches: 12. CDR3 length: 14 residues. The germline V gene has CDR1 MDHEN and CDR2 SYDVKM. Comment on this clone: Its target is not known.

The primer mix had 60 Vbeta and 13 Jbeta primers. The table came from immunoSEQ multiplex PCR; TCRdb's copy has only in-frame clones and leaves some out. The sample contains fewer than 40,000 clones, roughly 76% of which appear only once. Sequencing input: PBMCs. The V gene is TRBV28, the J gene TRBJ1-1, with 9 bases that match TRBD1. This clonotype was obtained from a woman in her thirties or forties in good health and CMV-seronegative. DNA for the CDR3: TGTGCCGGGAACAGGGGGCGAGGGGCGACTGAAGCTTTCTTT. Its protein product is CAGNRGRGATEAFF.